The TCR beta chain described here comes from a study of cytomegalovirus exposure and HLA in healthy donors. Study-level points and caveats: Specific recognition of CMV antigens was confirmed in vitro for a few chains (all CMV-associated).

Note on this clone: What it binds is not known.

The study ran its PCR with 60 Vbeta and 13 Jbeta primers. Generated by immunoSEQ multiplex PCR, the TCRdb table keeps only in-frame clones and is missing some. The table includes some 44,000 clones, about 85% detected once. CDR1 is SGHRS and CDR2 is YFSETQ in the germline V gene. The CDR3 contains 15 residues. V lost 1 base to trimming and J lost 8 bases; unmatched junction nucleotides: 7. This sequence joins TRBV5-1 and TRBJ2-1; 9 bases are a match to TRBD2. The sequence was collected from a woman aged 40 to 49 in good health and CMV-seropositive. Input material: PBMCs. The CDR3 DNA is TGCGCCAGCAGCTTGCTGGGACTAGCTGGTGATGAGCAGTTCTTC. Residues: CASSLLGLAGDEQFF.